This is a list of T cell receptor beta chains from one sample in a study of shared clonotypes between healthy human individuals. The repertoire was sequenced with immunoSEQ multiplex PCR; TCRdb's copy has only in-frame clones and lacks some. This sample has around 2.3 million clones, with approximately 94% found just once. The sequenced sample consisted of naive CD4+ T cells sorted from blood. The origin of the receptors is a man aged 18 to 30 in good health. The CDR3 runs from the conserved cysteine through the conserved F or W. Each record gives: clone size, V gene, CDR3 length, CDR3 protein. Clone size, where shown, is once, few, many, or a class for clones that have expanded.

clone_size: .; v_call: TRBV5-6; cdr3_length: 17; cdr3_aa: CASSALAGPLVSNEQFF
clone_size: .; v_call: TRBV25-1; cdr3_length: 14; cdr3_aa: CASSVTGSNQPQHF
clone_size: once; v_call: TRBV6-1; cdr3_length: 11; cdr3_aa: CASTGVYEQYF
clone_size: once; v_call: TRBV14; cdr3_length: 15; cdr3_aa: CASSPFGGRSDTQYF
clone_size: .; v_call: TRBV27; cdr3_length: 14; cdr3_aa: CASSTRTVSYEQYF
clone_size: .; v_call: TRBV10-2; cdr3_length: 14; cdr3_aa: CASGRTGSGNTIYF
clone_size: .; v_call: TRBV5-1; cdr3_length: 15; cdr3_aa: CASSFTGAGVGEQFF
clone_size: .; v_call: TRBV27; cdr3_length: 14; cdr3_aa: CASRTSGRTYEQYF
clone_size: .; v_call: TRBV9; cdr3_length: 16; cdr3_aa: CASSVAPYGGSETQYF
clone_size: .; v_call: TRBV7-9; cdr3_length: 13; cdr3_aa: CASSLVGDYEQYF
clone_size: .; v_call: TRBV14; cdr3_length: 14; cdr3_aa: CASSHDLSTDTQYF
clone_size: .; v_call: TRBV28; cdr3_length: 11; cdr3_aa: CASAVNYGYTF
clone_size: .; v_call: TRBV6-4; cdr3_length: 15; cdr3_aa: CASSGTGGPTNEQFF
clone_size: .; v_call: TRBV2; cdr3_length: 14; cdr3_aa: CASSELRGQGEAFF
clone_size: once; v_call: TRBV5-1; cdr3_length: 14; cdr3_aa: CASSRDREIYGYTF
clone_size: .; v_call: TRBV4-1; cdr3_length: 15; cdr3_aa: CASSQGLAGNYEQYF
clone_size: .; v_call: TRBV11-2; cdr3_length: 13; cdr3_aa: CASSLRQLEPLHF
clone_size: .; v_call: TRBV5-4; cdr3_length: 15; cdr3_aa: CASSLKRFNTGELFF
clone_size: .; v_call: TRBV29-1; cdr3_length: 14; cdr3_aa: CSVAKGLDRNEQFF
clone_size: .; v_call: TRBV7-3; cdr3_length: 14; cdr3_aa: CASSETGMNTEAFF
clone_size: once; v_call: TRBV15; cdr3_length: 12; cdr3_aa: CATSEGEYGYTF
clone_size: once; v_call: TRBV7-6; cdr3_length: 19; cdr3_aa: CASSLARGRGAFGANVLTF
clone_size: .; v_call: TRBV19; cdr3_length: 13; cdr3_aa: CASSTTGTYEQYF
clone_size: .; v_call: TRBV2; cdr3_length: 13; cdr3_aa: CASRAHLGDTQYF
clone_size: .; v_call: TRBV10-3; cdr3_length: 14; cdr3_aa: CAISERGANSEAFF
clone_size: .; v_call: TRBV19; cdr3_length: 14; cdr3_aa: CASSLGTVNTEAFF
clone_size: .; v_call: TRBV7-2; cdr3_length: 18; cdr3_aa: CASSQTGSLFSSYNEQFF
clone_size: .; v_call: TRBV5-1; cdr3_length: 14; cdr3_aa: CASSQTRTADEQYF
clone_size: .; v_call: TRBV4-1; cdr3_length: 13; cdr3_aa: CASSQDSTGELFF
clone_size: .; v_call: TRBV5-1; cdr3_length: 14; cdr3_aa: CASSLGMKGDEQFF
clone_size: .; v_call: TRBV29-1; cdr3_length: 12; cdr3_aa: CSVARDAYEQYF
clone_size: .; v_call: TRBV28; cdr3_length: 12; cdr3_aa: CACLGENYGYTF
clone_size: .; v_call: TRBV19; cdr3_length: 14; cdr3_aa: CASTPNWGGETQYF
clone_size: .; v_call: TRBV5-4; cdr3_length: 15; cdr3_aa: CASSPSGQGNYEQYF
clone_size: once; v_call: TRBV28; cdr3_length: 13; cdr3_aa: CASSLGAGNTIYF
clone_size: .; v_call: TRBV10-1; cdr3_length: 12; cdr3_aa: CASIGPTYEQYF
clone_size: .; v_call: TRBV2; cdr3_length: 16; cdr3_aa: CASYGTSGSLTGELFF
clone_size: .; v_call: TRBV27; cdr3_length: 14; cdr3_aa: CASSKGLYNQPQHF
clone_size: .; v_call: TRBV6-5; cdr3_length: 13; cdr3_aa: CASSYRASYEQYF
clone_size: once; v_call: TRBV5-8; cdr3_length: 14; cdr3_aa: CASSFGTFIQPQHF
clone_size: .; v_call: TRBV12-5; cdr3_length: 15; cdr3_aa: CASGSPGTSNNEQFF
clone_size: .; v_call: TRBV10-3; cdr3_length: 14; cdr3_aa: CAISVSGSPDTQYF
clone_size: .; v_call: TRBV5-1; cdr3_length: 14; cdr3_aa: CASSYQGGNTEAFF
clone_size: .; v_call: TRBV4-1; cdr3_length: 17; cdr3_aa: CASSQGLGTGASYEQYF
clone_size: .; v_call: TRBV18; cdr3_length: 16; cdr3_aa: CASSLTGRPMNTEAFF
clone_size: .; v_call: TRBV7-6; cdr3_length: 16; cdr3_aa: CASSLMPGHLTGELFF
clone_size: .; v_call: TRBV19; cdr3_length: 16; cdr3_aa: CASIHREGLFNYGYTF
clone_size: .; v_call: TRBV5-1; cdr3_length: 17; cdr3_aa: CASSPNRDRGRLHEQFF
clone_size: once; v_call: TRBV2; cdr3_length: 13; cdr3_aa: CASSEAPAGTASF
clone_size: .; v_call: TRBV5-1; cdr3_length: 16; cdr3_aa: CASSLAAGARTGELFF